This TCR beta chain originates from a study of cytomegalovirus exposure and HLA in healthy donors. Whole-study findings and limits: There were reportedly fewer N-insertions in an Asian-associated ancestry cluster than the roughly 670-donor mean, in a later analysis. In a later analysis, the majority of CMV-associated beta chains seemingly showed HLA restriction.

This clone was counted between two and nine times. Antigen unknown. The CDR3 is made up of 15 amino acids. CDR1 SGHNT and CDR2 YYREEE come from the germline V gene (reference sequence). V lost 2 bases, J lost 0 bases, and 8 bases lay in between. Researchers ran the PCR with 60 Vbeta and 13 Jbeta primers. Sequencing used immunoSEQ multiplex PCR; TCRdb keeps in-frame clones, though not all of them. Found here are approximately 180,000 clones, about 12% of them singletons; the top ten hold about 8%. The specimen was PBMCs. The chain is built from TRBV5-4 and TRBJ2-2, with D uncertain. This receptor was identified in a man aged 45 to 65 in good health and CMV-seropositive. CDR3 DNA sequence: TGTGCCAGCAGCTTTTCCGGTACGAACACCGGGGAGCTGTTTTTT. Translated, it gives CASSFSGTNTGELFF.